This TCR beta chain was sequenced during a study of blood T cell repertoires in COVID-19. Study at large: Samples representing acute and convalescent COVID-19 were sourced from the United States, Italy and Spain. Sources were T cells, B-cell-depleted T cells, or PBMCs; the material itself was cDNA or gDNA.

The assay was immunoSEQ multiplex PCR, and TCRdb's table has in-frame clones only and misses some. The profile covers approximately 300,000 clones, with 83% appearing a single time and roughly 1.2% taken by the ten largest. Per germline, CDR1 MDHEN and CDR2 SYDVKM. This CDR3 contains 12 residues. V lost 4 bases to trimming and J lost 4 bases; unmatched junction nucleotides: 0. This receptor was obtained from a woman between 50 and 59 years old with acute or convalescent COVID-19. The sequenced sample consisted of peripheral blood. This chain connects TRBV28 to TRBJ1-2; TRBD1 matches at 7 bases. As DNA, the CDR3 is TGTGCCAGCAGTTCAGGGGGCTATGGCTACACCTTC. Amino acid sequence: CASSSGGYGYTF.